This TCR beta chain was captured in a study of shared clonotypes between healthy human individuals. Study as a whole: Samples came from two female and three male donors aged 18 to 49.

The assay was carried out at the deep level. Clones were sequenced by immunoSEQ multiplex PCR, and TCRdb holds only the in-frame ones, with some missing. The sample contains hundreds of thousands of clones, approximately 79% of which appear only once. Trimming took off 6 bases at V and 7 bases at J, with 19 bases between the two ends. CDR3 length: 15 amino acids. CDR1 and CDR2 from the germline V gene are MNHEY and SMNVEV (reference sequence). V is TRBV27 and J is TRBJ2-1; tentatively, D is TRBD2 (7 bases). This sequence originates from a woman in her twenties or thirties in good health. The sequenced sample consisted of memory CD4+ T cells sorted from blood. Subset denoted: CD45RA-negative fraction. CDR3 DNA sequence: TGTGCCAGCAGCTTAGGGGGGGCCGGATCGAATGAGCAGTTCTTC. Translating gives CASSLGGAGSNEQFF.